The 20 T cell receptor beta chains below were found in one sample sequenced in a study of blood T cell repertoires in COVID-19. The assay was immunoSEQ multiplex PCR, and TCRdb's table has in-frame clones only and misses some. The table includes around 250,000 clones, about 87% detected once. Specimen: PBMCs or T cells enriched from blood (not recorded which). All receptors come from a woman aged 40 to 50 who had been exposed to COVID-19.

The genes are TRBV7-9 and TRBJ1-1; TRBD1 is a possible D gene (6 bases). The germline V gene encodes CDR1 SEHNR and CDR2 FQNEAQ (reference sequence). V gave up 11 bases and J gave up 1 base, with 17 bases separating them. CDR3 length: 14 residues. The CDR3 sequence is CAGEPGQTNTEAFF. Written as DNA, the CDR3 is TGTGCCGGAGAACCGGGACAAACGAACACTGAAGCTTTCTTT.

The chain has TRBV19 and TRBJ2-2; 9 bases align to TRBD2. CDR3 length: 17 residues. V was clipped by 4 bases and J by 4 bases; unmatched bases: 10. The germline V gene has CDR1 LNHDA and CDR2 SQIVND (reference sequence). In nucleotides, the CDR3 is TGTGCCAGTAGTACCCTCTGGCGGGGGGGATTCACCGGGGAGCTGTTTTTT. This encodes CASSTLWRGGFTGELFF. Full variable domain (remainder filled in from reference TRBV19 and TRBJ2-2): DGGITQSPKYLFRKEGQNVTLSCEQNLNHDAMYWYRQDPGQGLRLIYYSQIVNDFQKGDIAEGYSVSREKKESFPLTVTSAQKNPTAFYLCASSTLWRGGFTGELFFGEGSRLTVL.

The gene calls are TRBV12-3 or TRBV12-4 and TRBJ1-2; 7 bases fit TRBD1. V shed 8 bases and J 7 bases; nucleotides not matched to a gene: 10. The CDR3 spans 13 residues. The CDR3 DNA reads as TGTGCCAGCGCACCGACAGGGACAATTGGCTACACCTTC. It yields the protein CASAPTGTIGYTF.

CDR3 in amino acids: CASRPTGSYEQYF. Written as DNA, the CDR3 is TGTGCCAGCCGCCCGACAGGTTCCTACGAGCAGTACTTC. This rearrangement joins TRBV6-2 or TRBV6-3 to TRBJ2-7, with D possibly TRBD1 on 6 matching bases. Trimming removed 8 bases at V and 1 base at J, with 12 bases between. The CDR3 is 13 amino acids. The germline V gene encodes CDR1 MNHEY and CDR2 SVGEGT.

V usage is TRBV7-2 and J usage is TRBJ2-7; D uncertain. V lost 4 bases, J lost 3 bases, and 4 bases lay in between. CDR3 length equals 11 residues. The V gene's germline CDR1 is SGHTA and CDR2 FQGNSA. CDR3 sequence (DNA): TGTGCCAGCAGCTCCAACTACGAGCAGTACTTC. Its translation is CASSSNYEQYF.

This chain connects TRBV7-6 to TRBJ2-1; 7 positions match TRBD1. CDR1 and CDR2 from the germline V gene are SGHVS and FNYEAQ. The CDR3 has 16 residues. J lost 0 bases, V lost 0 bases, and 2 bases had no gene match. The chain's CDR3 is CASSLAQGISYNEQFF. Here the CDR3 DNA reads TGTGCCAGCAGCTTAGCACAGGGGATCTCCTACAATGAGCAGTTCTTC.

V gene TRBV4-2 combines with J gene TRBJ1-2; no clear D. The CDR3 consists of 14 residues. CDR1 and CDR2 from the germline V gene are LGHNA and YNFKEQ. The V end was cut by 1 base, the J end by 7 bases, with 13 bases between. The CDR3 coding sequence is TGTGCCAGCAGCCAAGCACCGGGATCTGGTGGCTACACCTTC. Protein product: CASSQAPGSGGYTF.

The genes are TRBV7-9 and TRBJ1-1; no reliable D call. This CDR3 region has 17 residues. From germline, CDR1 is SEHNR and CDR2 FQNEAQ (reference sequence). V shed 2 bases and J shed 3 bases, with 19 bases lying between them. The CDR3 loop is CASSLRWRTRRDTEAFF. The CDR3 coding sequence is TGTGCCAGCAGCTTAAGGTGGCGCACAAGGAGGGACACTGAAGCTTTCTTT.

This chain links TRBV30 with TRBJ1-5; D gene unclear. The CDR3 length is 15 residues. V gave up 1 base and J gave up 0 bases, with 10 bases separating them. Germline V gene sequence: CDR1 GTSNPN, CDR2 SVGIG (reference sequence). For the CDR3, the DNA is TGTGCCTGGAGTGGCGGACTGTTTAGCAATCAGCCCCAGCATTTT. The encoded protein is CAWSGGLFSNQPQHF.

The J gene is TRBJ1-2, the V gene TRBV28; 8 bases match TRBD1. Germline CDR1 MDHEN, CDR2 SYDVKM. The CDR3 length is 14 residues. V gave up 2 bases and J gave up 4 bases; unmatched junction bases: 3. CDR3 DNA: TGTGCCAGCAGTTTAGGGGACAGGCCCTATGGCTACACCTTC. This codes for CASSLGDRPYGYTF.

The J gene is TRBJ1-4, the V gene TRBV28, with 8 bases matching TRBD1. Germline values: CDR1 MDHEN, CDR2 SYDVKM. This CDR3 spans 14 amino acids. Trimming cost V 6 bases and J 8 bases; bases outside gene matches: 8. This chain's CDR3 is CASSRTGGQEKLFF. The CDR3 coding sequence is TGTGCCAGCAGCCGAACAGGGGGGCAGGAAAAACTGTTTTTT.

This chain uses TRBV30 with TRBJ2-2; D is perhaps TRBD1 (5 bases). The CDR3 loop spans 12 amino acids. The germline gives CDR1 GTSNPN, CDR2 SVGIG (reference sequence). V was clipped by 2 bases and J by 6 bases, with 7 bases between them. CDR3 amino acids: CAWSSQAGELFF. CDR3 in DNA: TGTGCCTGGAGTTCACAGGCCGGGGAGCTGTTTTTT.

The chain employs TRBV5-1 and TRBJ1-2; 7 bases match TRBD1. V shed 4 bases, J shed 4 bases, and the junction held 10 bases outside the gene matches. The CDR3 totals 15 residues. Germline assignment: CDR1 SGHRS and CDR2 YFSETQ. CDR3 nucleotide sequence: TGCGCCAGCAGCCCGCAGACCGACAGGGTCTATGGCTACACCTTC. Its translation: CASSPQTDRVYGYTF.

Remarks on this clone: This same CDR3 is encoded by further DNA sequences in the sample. CDR3: CASSQERTGNYGYTF. In nucleotides, the CDR3 is TGTGCCAGCAGCCAAGAACGGACAGGGAACTATGGCTACACCTTC. The chain carries TRBV14 and TRBJ1-2, with TRBD1 matching 8 bases. V gave up 0 bases and J gave up 2 bases; unmatched junction bases: 2. Germline loops: CDR1 SGHDN, CDR2 FVKESK. The CDR3 length is 15 residues.

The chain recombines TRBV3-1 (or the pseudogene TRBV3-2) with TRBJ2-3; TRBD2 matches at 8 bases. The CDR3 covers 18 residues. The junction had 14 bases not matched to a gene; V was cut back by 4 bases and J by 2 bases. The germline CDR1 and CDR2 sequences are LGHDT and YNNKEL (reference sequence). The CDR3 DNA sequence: TGTGCCAGCAGCCGTACGGGGGGGGCTAGCGGATACACAGATACGCAGTATTTT. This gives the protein CASSRTGGASGYTDTQYF.

CDR3 DNA: TGCGCCAGCAGCCATGAAGGGGGACAGGGGGGCTACGAGCAGTACTTC. As protein: CASSHEGGQGGYEQYF. The chain couples TRBV4-3 to TRBJ2-7, with TRBD1 matching over 11 bases. V lost 3 bases to trimming and J lost 3 bases; unmatched junction nucleotides: 7. The CDR3 covers 16 residues. From germline, CDR1 is LGHNA and CDR2 YSLEER.

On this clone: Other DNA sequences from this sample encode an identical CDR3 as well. The CDR3 reads CASSQVAGGSYNEQFF. CDR3 in DNA: TGCGCCAGCAGCCAAGTCGCGGGGGGTTCCTACAATGAGCAGTTCTTC. V is TRBV4-1 and J is TRBJ2-1; 8 nucleotides align to TRBD2. Germline loops: CDR1 MGHRA, CDR2 YSYEKL. The CDR3 spans 16 residues. Trimming removed 1 base from V and 1 base from J; junction bases left unmatched: 3.

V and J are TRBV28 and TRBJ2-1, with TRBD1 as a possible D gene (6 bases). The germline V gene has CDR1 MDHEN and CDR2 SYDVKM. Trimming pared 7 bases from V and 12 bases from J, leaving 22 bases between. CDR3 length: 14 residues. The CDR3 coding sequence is TGTGCCAGCACTGATGGCCAGTACAGGGCGTGGCAGTTCTTC. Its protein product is CASTDGQYRAWQFF.

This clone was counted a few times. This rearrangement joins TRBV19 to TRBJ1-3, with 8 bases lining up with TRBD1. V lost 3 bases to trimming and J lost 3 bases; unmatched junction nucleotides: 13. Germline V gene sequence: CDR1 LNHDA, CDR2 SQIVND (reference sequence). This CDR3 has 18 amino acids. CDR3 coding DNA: TGTGCCAGTAGTATTGGACCGGGACAGGCACCTCTTGGAAACACCATATATTTT. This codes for CASSIGPGQAPLGNTIYF.

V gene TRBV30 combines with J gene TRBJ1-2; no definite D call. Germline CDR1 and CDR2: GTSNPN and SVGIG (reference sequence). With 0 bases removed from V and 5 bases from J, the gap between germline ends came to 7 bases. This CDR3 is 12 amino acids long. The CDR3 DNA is TGTGCCTGGAGTGTAAGCGGGTATGGCTACACCTTC. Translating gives CAWSVSGYGYTF.